This T cell receptor (beta chain) is drawn from a study of blood T cell repertoires in COVID-19. Looking at the study overall: Acute and convalescent COVID-19 specimens originated in the United States, Italy and Spain.

In the source study's methods: Amplification of reference gene primers provided the estimated nucleated cell counts. TCRdb's copy holds only in-frame clones and misses some; the assay was immunoSEQ multiplex PCR. V, J and clone size are taken as reported in that table, and D and trimming were inferred from the DNA itself. The sample lists roughly 100,000 clones; about 90% were seen once. V shed 3 bases, J shed 2 bases, and the junction held 4 bases outside the gene matches. This CDR3 has 15 amino acids. Looked up from germline, CDR1 is SEHNR and CDR2 is FQNEAQ (reference sequence). The sequenced material came from peripheral blood. The chain recombines TRBV7-9 with TRBJ2-3, with 8 bases that match TRBD2. The sequence was obtained from a man aged 18 to 30 with acute or convalescent COVID-19. CDR3 coding DNA: TGTGCCAGCAGCTTGGGCGGGGGGTTCACAGATACGCAGTATTTT. Translating it yields CASSLGGGFTDTQYF. The complete variable domain, with remaining parts taken from reference TRBV7-9 and TRBJ2-3, reads DTGVSQNPRHKITKRGQNVTFRCDPISEHNRLYWYRQTLGQGPEFLTYFQNEAQLEKSRLLSDRFSAERPKGSFSTLEIQRTEQGDSAMYLCASSLGGGFTDTQYFGPGTRLTVL.